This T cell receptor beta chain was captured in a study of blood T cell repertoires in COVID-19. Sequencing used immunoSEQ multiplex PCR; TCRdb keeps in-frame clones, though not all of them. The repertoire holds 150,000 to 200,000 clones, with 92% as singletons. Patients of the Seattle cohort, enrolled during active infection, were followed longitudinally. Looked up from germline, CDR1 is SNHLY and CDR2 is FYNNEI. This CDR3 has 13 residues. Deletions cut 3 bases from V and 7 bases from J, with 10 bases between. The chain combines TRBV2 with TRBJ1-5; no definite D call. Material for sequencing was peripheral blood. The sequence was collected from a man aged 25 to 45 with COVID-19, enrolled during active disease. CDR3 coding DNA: TGTGCCAGCAGTGATTTGGAGCACCAGCCCCAGCATTTT. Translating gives CASSDLEHQPQHF.